The rows below give T cell receptor beta chains drawn from one sample of a study of regulatory T cells in long-lasting Graves disease. From the multiplex PCR reads, TCRdb called clonotypes with MiXCR, one entry per CDR3 protein. This table holds some 500,000 distinct CDR3 sequences, 16% found once. This sample also belongs to another study, concerning T cells in Graves' hyperthyroidism and ophthalmopathy.

The sample consisted of peripheral blood mononuclear cells (PBMCs), taken at new diagnosis, from a patient treated with antithyroid drugs. These receptors originate from a woman aged 40-65 years with Graves disease. The CDR3 runs from the conserved cysteine through the conserved F or W. D genes are given only for firm matches. Where a row states a size, it is once, few, many or the class of an expanded clone; other rows omit it.

abundance: many; v_gene: TRBV12-3/TRBV12-4; j_gene: TRBJ1-1; d_gene: TRBD1; CDR3nt: TGTGCCAGCAGCTCAACCAGACAGGGGGCGAACACTGAAGCTTTCTTT; CDR3aa: CASSSTRQGANTEAFF
abundance: many; v_gene: TRBV11-2; j_gene: TRBJ2-3; d_gene: -; CDR3nt: TGTGCCAGCAGCTTAGTATCCACTAGCACAGATACGCAGTATTTT; CDR3aa: CASSLVSTSTDTQYF
abundance: -; v_gene: TRBV12-3/TRBV12-4; j_gene: TRBJ1-2; d_gene: -; CDR3nt: TGTGCCAGCAGTTTAGCGCATGGGGGGTATGGCTACACCTTC; CDR3aa: CASSLAHGGYGYTF
abundance: -; v_gene: TRBV2; j_gene: TRBJ1-1; d_gene: -; CDR3nt: TGTGCCAGCAGAGAGGGGATGGGTGAAGCTTTCTTT; CDR3aa: CASREGMGEAFF
abundance: few; v_gene: TRBV10-2; j_gene: TRBJ2-1; d_gene: -; CDR3nt: TGCGCCAGCAGTGAGCCTCTTGATGAGCAGTTCTTC; CDR3aa: CASSEPLDEQFF
abundance: many; v_gene: TRBV28; j_gene: TRBJ1-1; d_gene: -; CDR3nt: TGTGCCAGCACGAGGGGCCCTGAAGCTTTCTTT; CDR3aa: CASTRGPEAFF
abundance: -; v_gene: TRBV12-3/TRBV12-4; j_gene: TRBJ2-4; d_gene: -; CDR3nt: TGTGCCAGCAGGGGGGGACTTGCTCAAAACATTCAGTACTTC; CDR3aa: CASRGGLAQNIQYF
abundance: -; v_gene: TRBV5-1; j_gene: TRBJ1-6; d_gene: -; CDR3nt: TGCGCCAGCAGCTTGGATCTCGCTCGGAATTCACCCCTCCACTTT; CDR3aa: CASSLDLARNSPLHF
abundance: many; v_gene: TRBV27; j_gene: TRBJ2-1; d_gene: -; CDR3nt: TGTGCCAGCAGTTTTGGGGGAACGAATGAGCAGTTCTTC; CDR3aa: CASSFGGTNEQFF
abundance: -; v_gene: TRBV3-1; j_gene: TRBJ1-6; d_gene: -; CDR3nt: TGTGCCAGCAGCCCGGAAGTTGGGGGTAATTCACCCCTCCACTTT; CDR3aa: CASSPEVGGNSPLHF
abundance: many; v_gene: TRBV7-9; j_gene: TRBJ2-5; d_gene: -; CDR3nt: TGTGCCAGCAGCTTATCTGAGACGTACCAGGAGACCCAGTACTTC; CDR3aa: CASSLSETYQETQYF